What follows are 16 T cell receptor delta chains derived from one specimen sequenced in a study of gamma-delta T cells after stem cell transplantation. TCRdb re-called clones from the RT-PCR reads via CATT. The sample records 2,000 to 3,000 delta-chain clones, around 5.6% being singletons. The material sequenced was gamma-delta T cells. The receptors come from a human donor. It is not recorded whose cells these are; they may come from a transplant donor.

In its sample, this clone is medium-sized. The chain couples TRDV2 to TRDJ3; 8 nucleotides align to TRDD3. This CDR3 has 19 residues. Germline loops: CDR1 GEAIGNYY, CDR2 EKD. The V gene end was trimmed by 3 bases and the J gene end by 3 bases; junction bases not matched to a gene: 12. CDR3 sequence (DNA): TGTGCCTGTGACGAAGCGCGGGATACGCGATTCTGGGACACCCGACAGATGTTTTTC. Protein: CACDEARDTRFWDTRQMFF.

Comments on this clone: A read error is possible here, since a much larger clone lies one base away. V and J are TRDV2 and TRDJ1; TRDD3 matches 12 bases. The CDR3 length is 18 residues. Germline V gene data show CDR1 as GEAIGNYY and CDR2 as EKD. Here the CDR3 reads CACDALAGGYALTDKPIF. The CDR3 region has the DNA TGTGCCTGTGACGCTCTCGCTGGGGGATACGCTCTCACCGATAAACCCATCTTT.

This clone appeared a few times. This probably arose from a read error, given a far larger clone one base away. Other DNA sequences of this sample code for an identical CDR3. The V gene is TRDV2, the J gene TRDJ3, with D perhaps TRDD3 (6 bases). Germline V lookup: CDR1 GEAIGNYY, CDR2 EKD. V was cut by 0 bases and J by 3 bases, with 17 bases left in between. The CDR3 runs to 19 residues. The CDR3 loop is CACDTGGAVRGWDTRQMFF. The DNA of the CDR3 is TGTGCCTGTGACACCGGGGGAGCTGTTAGGGGCTGGGACACCCGACAGATGTTTTTC.

This clone is categorized as medium-sized (0.01 to 0.1%). The V gene is TRDV2, the J gene TRDJ1; tentative D call: TRDD3 (6 bases). Germline lookup yields CDR1 GEAIGNYY and CDR2 EKD. The ends were cut back, 0 bases at V and 8 bases at J, with 18 bases in the middle. The CDR3 is made up of 15 amino acids. CDR3 protein: CACDTLLEDTPKLIF. The CDR3 region has the DNA TGTGCCTGTGACACCCTCCTCGAGGATACCCCCAAACTCATCTTT.

Regarding this clone: A far larger clone is only one base removed, so a read error is likely. The sample contains more than one DNA sequence encoding this CDR3. The chain couples TRDV2 to TRDJ3; 13 bases match TRDD3. This CDR3 region has 20 residues. CDR1 GEAIGNYY and CDR2 EKD come from the germline V gene. CDR3 protein: CACDTVLGDTRSWDTRQMFF. In DNA form, the CDR3 reads TGTGCCTGTGACACCGTACTGGGGGATACGCGGTCCTGGGACACCCGGCAGATGTTTTTC.

V usage is TRDV2 and J usage is TRDJ1; TRDD3 matches 13 bases. CDR1 is GEAIGNYY and CDR2 is EKD in the germline V gene. Trimming cost V 3 bases and J 0 bases; bases outside gene matches: 12. This CDR3 spans 19 amino acids. The CDR3: CACDSVLGDTWSYTDKLIF. Here the CDR3 DNA reads TGTGCCTGTGACTCCGTACTGGGGGATACGTGGAGCTACACCGATAAACTCATCTTT.

Turning to this clone: A much larger clone differs from this one at a single base, so this may be a read error. The rearrangement joins TRDV2 to TRDJ3, with D hard to call. This CDR3 contains 18 residues. Germline lookup yields CDR1 GEAIGNYY and CDR2 EKD. V lost 0 bases and J 1 base, leaving 12 bases between the germline ends. DNA of the CDR3: TGTGCCTGTGACACCGTAAGGACAAGATCCTGGGACACCCGACAGATGTTTTTC. Protein product: CACDTVRTRSWDTRQMFF.

Note on this clone: TCRdb lists the protein of a much larger clone for this DNA, which differs at residue 3, so this is likely a read error; the protein given here is translated from the DNA itself. This chain connects TRDV2 to TRDJ1; D is unresolved. Germline CDR1 and CDR2: GEAIGNYY and EKD. Trimming took off 9 bases at V and 1 base at J, with 23 bases between the two ends. The CDR3 covers 16 residues. CDR3 loop: CARVPVGRSGTDKLIF. CDR3 bases: TGTGCCCGTGTTCCGGTTGGGCGTTCGGGCACCGATAAACTCATCTTT.

This clone appeared a few times. The TCRdb record carries a much larger clone's protein, which differs from this DNA's translation at residue 17; a read error is the likely cause, and the protein listed here is the DNA translation. This rearrangement joins TRDV2 to TRDJ1; 8 nucleotides match TRDD3. Germline CDR1 is GEAIGNYY and CDR2 is EKD. The CDR3 covers 21 residues. CDR3 coding DNA: TGTGCCTGTGACCCGATACCTTCCGCTCTACTGGGGGCTCTGTACACCGCTAAACTCATCTTT. Translated, it gives CACDPIPSALLGALYTAKLIF.

This clone is large (0.1 to 1%). The gene calls are TRDV2 and TRDJ1, with 11 bases matching TRDD3. Per germline, CDR1 GEAIGNYY and CDR2 EKD. V lost 0 bases, J lost 0 bases, and 23 bases stayed unmatched. The CDR3 runs to 23 residues. The CDR3 DNA reads TGTGCCTGTGACACCGTTCCCTCCAGTACGCTGGGGGATACCCGTTCGTACACCGATAAACTCATCTTT. Translation gives CACDTVPSSTLGDTRSYTDKLIF.

Turning to this clone: One base away lies a much larger clone, so this may be a sequencing read error. This sequence joins TRDV2 and TRDJ1; D possibly corresponds to TRDD3 (6 bases). Trimming removed 1 base at V and 0 bases at J, with 14 bases between. The CDR3 is made up of 16 amino acids. Germline-derived CDR1 and CDR2 are GEAIGNYY and EKD. The CDR3 nucleotides are TGTGCCTGTGACACGGTGGGGGCGAAGTACACCGATAAACTCATCTTT. Translated: CACDTVGAKYTDKLIF.

To note about this clone: A far larger clone differs by one base, so this is likely a read error. Other nucleotide sequences in the sample specify the same CDR3. The chain recombines TRDV2 with TRDJ1; D might be TRDD3 (6 bases). Trimming shortened V by 3 bases and J by 3 bases, and 16 bases separated the two germline ends. CDR1 and CDR2 (germline): GEAIGNYY, EKD. The CDR3 is 15 residues long. CDR3 protein: CACDLLGEQPDKLIF. The CDR3 coding sequence is TGTGCCTGTGACCTACTGGGAGAGCAACCCGATAAACTCATCTTT.

As to this clone: This may stem from a read error, because a much larger clone lies one nucleotide away. This rearrangement joins TRDV2 to TRDJ3, with D tentatively TRDD3 (6 bases). This CDR3 has 22 amino acids. Trimming shortened V by 1 base and J by 0 bases, and 24 bases separated the two germline ends. CDR1 GEAIGNYY and CDR2 EKD come from the germline V gene. The CDR3 region has the DNA TGTGCCTGTGACACGGCCGCCTTGGGGGTCGTGCACAGCTCCTGGGACACCCGACAGATGTTTTTC. Its protein product is CACDTAALGVVHSSWDTRQMFF.

Of note for this clone: The mismatch at residue 9 between this DNA's translation and the TCRdb protein of a much larger clone likely reflects a read error; the protein shown is translated from the DNA. The V gene is TRDV2, the J gene TRDJ3; no definite D call. Germline V lookup: CDR1 GEAIGNYY, CDR2 EKD. The V gene lost 0 bases and the J gene lost 3 bases, with 17 bases spanning the gap. The CDR3 spans 19 residues. CDR3 sequence reads: CACDTGGAIRGWDTRQMFF. The CDR3 region has the DNA TGTGCCTGTGACACCGGAGGAGCTATTAGGGGCTGGGACACCCGACAGATGTTTTTC.

About this clone: The translation of this DNA and the TCRdb protein of a much larger clone differ at residue 6, probably owing to a read error; the protein shown here is translated from the DNA. V usage is TRDV2 and J usage is TRDJ3, with D possibly matching TRDD3 (5 bases). The ends were cut back, 0 bases at V and 13 bases at J, with 18 bases in the middle. CDR1 is GEAIGNYY and CDR2 is EKD in the germline V gene. The CDR3 spans 16 residues. CDR3 in DNA: TGTGCCTGTGACACCATCGAGGGGGCCGCTGCACGACAGATGTTTTTC. This codes for CACDTIEGAAARQMFF.

This clone was counted only a few times. The J gene is TRDJ1, the V gene TRDV2, with D perhaps matching TRDD3 (6 bases). The CDR3 runs to 17 residues. Trimming took off 3 bases at V and 0 bases at J, with 19 bases between the two ends. In germline, CDR1 is GEAIGNYY, CDR2 EKD. The chain's CDR3 is CACDPLTRGGNTDKLIF. The CDR3 DNA is TGTGCCTGTGACCCCCTTACTCGGGGGGGGAACACCGATAAACTCATCTTT.